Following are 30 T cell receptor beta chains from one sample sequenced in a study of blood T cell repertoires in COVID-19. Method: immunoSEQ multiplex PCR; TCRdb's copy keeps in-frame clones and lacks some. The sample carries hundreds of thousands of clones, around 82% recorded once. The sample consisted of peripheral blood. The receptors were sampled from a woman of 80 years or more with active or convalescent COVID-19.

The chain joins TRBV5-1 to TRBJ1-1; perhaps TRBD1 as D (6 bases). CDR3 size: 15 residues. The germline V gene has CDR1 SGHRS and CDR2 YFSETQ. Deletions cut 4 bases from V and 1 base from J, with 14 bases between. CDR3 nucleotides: TGCGCCAGCAGCGGGGCCAGGGGCAGGAACACTGAAGCTTTCTTT. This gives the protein CASSGARGRNTEAFF.

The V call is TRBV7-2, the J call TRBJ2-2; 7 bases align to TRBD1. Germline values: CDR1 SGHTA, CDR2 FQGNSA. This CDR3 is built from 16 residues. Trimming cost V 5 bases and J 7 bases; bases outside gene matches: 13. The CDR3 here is CASSPPRGGRNGELFF. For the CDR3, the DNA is TGTGCCAGCAGCCCCCCTAGAGGGGGCAGGAACGGGGAGCTGTTTTTT.

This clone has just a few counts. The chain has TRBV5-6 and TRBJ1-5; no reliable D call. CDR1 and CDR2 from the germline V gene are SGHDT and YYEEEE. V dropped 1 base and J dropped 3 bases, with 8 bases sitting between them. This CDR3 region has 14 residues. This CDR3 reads CASSLLGSNQPQHF. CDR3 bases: TGTGCCAGCAGCTTGTTGGGCTCCAATCAGCCCCAGCATTTT.

The CDR3 loop reads CASGTGGHNEQFF. The CDR3 bases are TGTGCCAGTGGGACAGGGGGCCACAATGAGCAGTTCTTC. The J gene is TRBJ2-1, the V gene TRBV28, with 12 bases matching TRBD1. Germline V gives CDR1 MDHEN, CDR2 SYDVKM. Germline trimming cut 9 bases from V and 5 bases from J; bases unmatched to any gene: 2. The CDR3 runs to 13 residues.

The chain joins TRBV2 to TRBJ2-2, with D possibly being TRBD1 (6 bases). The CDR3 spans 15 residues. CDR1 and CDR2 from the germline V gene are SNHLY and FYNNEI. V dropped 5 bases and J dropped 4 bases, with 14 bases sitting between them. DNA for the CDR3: TGTGCCAGCAGTAGCCAGGGGCTGGGCACCGGGGAGCTGTTTTTT. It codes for CASSSQGLGTGELFF.

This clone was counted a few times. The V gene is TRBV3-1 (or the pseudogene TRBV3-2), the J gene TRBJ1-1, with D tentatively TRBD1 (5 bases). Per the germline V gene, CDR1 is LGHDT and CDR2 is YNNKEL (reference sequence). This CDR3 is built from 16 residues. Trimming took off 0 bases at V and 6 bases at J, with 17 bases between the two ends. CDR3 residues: CASSQEIGVVLAEAFF. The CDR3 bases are TGTGCCAGCAGCCAAGAGATAGGGGTGGTGCTCGCTGAAGCTTTCTTT.

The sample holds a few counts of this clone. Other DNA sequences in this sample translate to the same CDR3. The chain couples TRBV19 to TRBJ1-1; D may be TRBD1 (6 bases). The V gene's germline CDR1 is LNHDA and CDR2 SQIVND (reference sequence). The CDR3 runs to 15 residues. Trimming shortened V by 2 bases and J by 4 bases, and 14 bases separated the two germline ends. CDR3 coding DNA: TGTGCCAGTAGTATAAGAGCAGGGGTAGTCACTGAAGCTTTCTTT. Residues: CASSIRAGVVTEAFF.

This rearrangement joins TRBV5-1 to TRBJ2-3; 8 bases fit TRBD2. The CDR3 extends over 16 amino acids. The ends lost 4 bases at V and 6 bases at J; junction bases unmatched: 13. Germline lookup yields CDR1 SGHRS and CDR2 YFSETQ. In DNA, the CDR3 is TGCGCCAGCAGCACCTTTAGCGGGGAGGTCGGGGATACGCAGTATTTT. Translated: CASSTFSGEVGDTQYF.

CDR3 amino acids: CASSLTGHDSPLHF. CDR3 sequence (DNA): TGCGCCAGCAGCTTAACAGGTCACGATTCACCCCTCCACTTT. The chain recombines TRBV5-1 with TRBJ1-6; TRBD1 is a possible D gene (5 bases). This CDR3 contains 14 residues. Germline V gene data show CDR1 as SGHRS and CDR2 as YFSETQ. Trimming removed 2 bases from V and 8 bases from J, with 11 bases in between.

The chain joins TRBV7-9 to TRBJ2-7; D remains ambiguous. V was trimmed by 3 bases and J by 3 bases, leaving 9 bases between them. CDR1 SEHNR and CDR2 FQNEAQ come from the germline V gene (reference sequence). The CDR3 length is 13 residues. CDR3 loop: CASSLLRDYEQYF. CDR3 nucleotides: TGTGCCAGCAGCTTGTTACGCGACTACGAGCAGTACTTC.

The CDR3 region has the DNA TGCGCCAGCAGCTTGGGTCCAGCTAACTATGGCTACACCTTC. Translated: CASSLGPANYGYTF. The rearrangement uses TRBV5-1 and TRBJ1-2, with no clear D. Germline CDR1 reads SGHRS; CDR2 reads YFSETQ. Trimming removed 0 bases from V and 0 bases from J, with 6 bases in between. The CDR3 is made up of 14 amino acids.

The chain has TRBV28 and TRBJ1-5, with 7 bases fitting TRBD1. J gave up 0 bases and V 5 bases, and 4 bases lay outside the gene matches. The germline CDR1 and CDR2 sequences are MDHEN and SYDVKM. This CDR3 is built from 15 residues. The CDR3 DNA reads TGTGCCAGCAGTACAAACAGGGGTAGCAATCAGCCCCAGCATTTT. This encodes CASSTNRGSNQPQHF.

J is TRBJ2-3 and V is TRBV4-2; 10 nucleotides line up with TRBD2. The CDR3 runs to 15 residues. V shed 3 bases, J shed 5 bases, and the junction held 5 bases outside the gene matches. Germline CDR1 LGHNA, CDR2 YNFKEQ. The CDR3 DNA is TGTGCCAGCAGCCATAGCGGGGGGATGGGAGATACGCAGTATTTT. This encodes CASSHSGGMGDTQYF.

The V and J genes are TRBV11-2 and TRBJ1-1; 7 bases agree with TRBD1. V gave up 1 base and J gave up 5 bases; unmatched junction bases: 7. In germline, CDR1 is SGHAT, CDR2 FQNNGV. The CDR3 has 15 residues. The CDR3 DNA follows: TGTGCCAGCAGCTTAGTTCAGGGGGTCAATACTGAAGCTTTCTTT. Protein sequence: CASSLVQGVNTEAFF.

The CDR3 loop reads CSVSPDTSSYEQYF. CDR3 bases: TGCAGCGTCTCCCCTGACACCAGCTCCTACGAGCAGTACTTC. The V gene is TRBV29-1, the J gene TRBJ2-7; D is ambiguous. Germline assignment: CDR1 SQVTM and CDR2 ANQGSEA. This CDR3 has 14 residues. Trimming took off 6 bases at V and 0 bases at J, with 15 bases between the two ends.

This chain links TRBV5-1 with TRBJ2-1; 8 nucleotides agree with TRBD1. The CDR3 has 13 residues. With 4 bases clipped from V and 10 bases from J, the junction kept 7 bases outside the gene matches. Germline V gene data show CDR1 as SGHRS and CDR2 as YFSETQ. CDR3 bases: TGCGCCAGCAGCCCTGGACAGGGAACCGAGCAGTTCTTC. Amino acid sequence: CASSPGQGTEQFF.

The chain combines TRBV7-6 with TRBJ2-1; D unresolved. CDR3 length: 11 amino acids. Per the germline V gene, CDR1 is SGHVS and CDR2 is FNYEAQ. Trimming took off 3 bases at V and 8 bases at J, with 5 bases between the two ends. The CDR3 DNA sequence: TGTGCCAGCAGCTTCCTCCATGAGCAGTTCTTC. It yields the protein CASSFLHEQFF.

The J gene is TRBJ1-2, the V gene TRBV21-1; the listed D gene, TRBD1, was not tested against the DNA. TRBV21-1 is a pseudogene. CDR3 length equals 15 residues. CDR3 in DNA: TGTGCCAGCAGCAGTCCGGACAGGTCTTCTAGAGGCTACACCTTC. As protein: CASSSPDRSSRGYTF.

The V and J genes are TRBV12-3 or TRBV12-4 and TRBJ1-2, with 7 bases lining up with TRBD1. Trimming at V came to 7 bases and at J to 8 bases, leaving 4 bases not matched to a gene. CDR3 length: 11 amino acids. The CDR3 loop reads CASKNRGGYTF. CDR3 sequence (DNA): TGTGCCAGCAAGAACAGGGGAGGCTACACCTTC.

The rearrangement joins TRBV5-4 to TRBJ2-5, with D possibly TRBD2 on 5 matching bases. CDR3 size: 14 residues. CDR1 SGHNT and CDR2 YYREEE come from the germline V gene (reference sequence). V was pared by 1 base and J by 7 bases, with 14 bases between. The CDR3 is CASSLLASEGTQYF. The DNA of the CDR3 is TGTGCCAGCAGCTTGCTTGCCAGCGAGGGGACCCAGTACTTC.

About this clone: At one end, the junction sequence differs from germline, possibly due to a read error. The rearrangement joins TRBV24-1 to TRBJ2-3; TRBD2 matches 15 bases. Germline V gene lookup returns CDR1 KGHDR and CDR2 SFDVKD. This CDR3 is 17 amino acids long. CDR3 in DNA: TGTGCCACTAGTGAACCGGGACTAGCGGGGGGTTTGGATACGCAGTATTTT. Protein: CATSEPGLAGGLDTQYF.

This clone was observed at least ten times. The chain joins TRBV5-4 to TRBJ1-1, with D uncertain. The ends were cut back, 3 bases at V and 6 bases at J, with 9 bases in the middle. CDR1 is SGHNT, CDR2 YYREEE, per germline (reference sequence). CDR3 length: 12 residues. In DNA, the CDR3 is TGTGCCAGCAGCTCCACCTACGCTGAAGCTTTCTTT. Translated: CASSSTYAEAFF.

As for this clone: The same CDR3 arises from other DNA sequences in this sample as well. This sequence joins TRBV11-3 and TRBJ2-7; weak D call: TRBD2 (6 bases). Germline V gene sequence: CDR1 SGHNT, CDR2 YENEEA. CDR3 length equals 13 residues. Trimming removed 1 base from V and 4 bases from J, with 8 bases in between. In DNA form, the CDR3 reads TGTGCCAGCAGCTTAGGACTAGAGTACGAGCAGTACTTC. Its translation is CASSLGLEYEQYF.

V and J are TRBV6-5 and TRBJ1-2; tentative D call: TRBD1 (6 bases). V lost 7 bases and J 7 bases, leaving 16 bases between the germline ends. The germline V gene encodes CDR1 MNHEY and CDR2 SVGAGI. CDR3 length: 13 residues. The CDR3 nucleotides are TGTGCCAGCAAGGTCCAGGGGATGGCTGGCTACACCTTC. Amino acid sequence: CASKVQGMAGYTF.

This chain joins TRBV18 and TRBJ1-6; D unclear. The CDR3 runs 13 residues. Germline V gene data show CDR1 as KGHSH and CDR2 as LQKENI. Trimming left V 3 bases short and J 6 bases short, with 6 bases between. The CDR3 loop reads CASSPLPNSPLHF. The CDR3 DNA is TGTGCCAGCTCACCTCTCCCTAATTCACCCCTCCACTTT.

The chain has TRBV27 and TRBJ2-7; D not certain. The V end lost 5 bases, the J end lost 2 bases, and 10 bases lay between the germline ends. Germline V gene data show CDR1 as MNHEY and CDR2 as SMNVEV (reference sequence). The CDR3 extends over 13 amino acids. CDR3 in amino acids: CASSPAGTYEQYF. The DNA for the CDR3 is TGTGCCAGCAGTCCGGCAGGTACCTACGAGCAGTACTTC.

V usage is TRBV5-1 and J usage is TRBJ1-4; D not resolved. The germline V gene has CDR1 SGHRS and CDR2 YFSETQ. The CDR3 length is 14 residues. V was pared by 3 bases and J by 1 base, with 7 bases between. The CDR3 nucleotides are TGCGCCAGCAGCTCAAGCGTAACTAATGAAAAACTGTTTTTT. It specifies CASSSSVTNEKLFF.

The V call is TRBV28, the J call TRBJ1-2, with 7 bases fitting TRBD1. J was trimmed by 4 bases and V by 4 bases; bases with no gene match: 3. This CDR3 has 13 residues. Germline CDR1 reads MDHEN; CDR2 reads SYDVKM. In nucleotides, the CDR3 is TGTGCCAGCAGTTGGGGACAGAGCTATGGCTACACCTTC. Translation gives CASSWGQSYGYTF.

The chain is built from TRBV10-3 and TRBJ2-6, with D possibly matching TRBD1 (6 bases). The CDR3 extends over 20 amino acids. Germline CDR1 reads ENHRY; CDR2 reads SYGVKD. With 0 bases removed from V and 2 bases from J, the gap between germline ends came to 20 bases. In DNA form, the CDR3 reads TGTGCCATCAGTGAGTCCACAGGGATACAGCCTTCGCCTGGGGCCAACGTCCTGACTTTC. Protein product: CAISESTGIQPSPGANVLTF.

DNA for the CDR3: TGTGCCACCCTCTCGGGTGGATTGGGACAGAACACCGGGGAGCTGTTTTTT. This encodes CATLSGGLGQNTGELFF. The V call is TRBV10-3, the J call TRBJ2-2; D might be TRBD1 (6 bases). CDR1 and CDR2 from the germline V gene are ENHRY and SYGVKD. V gave up 10 bases and J gave up 1 base, with 22 bases separating them. The CDR3 runs 17 residues.